The sequence of this TCR beta chain was determined in a study of breast tumors, draining lymph nodes, adjacent tissues. Study findings and constraints: Tumor repertoires ranked between lymph nodes and nontumor tissue in diversity, with V and J gene preferences. Findings are consistent with lymph node origin and intratumoral expansion of most tumor T cells. The lymph node origin of tumor T cells was framed as consistent with a hypothesis, not demonstrated.

In TCRdb, the multiplex PCR reads were re-called with MiXCR into one record per CDR3 protein. Among about 150,000 distinct CDR3 sequences listed, about 30% were seen once. Trimming removed 5 bases from V and 2 bases from J, with 11 bases in between. This CDR3 has 14 residues. Germline loops: CDR1 MNHEY, CDR2 SVGAGI. Samples came from axillary lymph nodes draining the breast cancer. In its sample, this clonotype was seen a few times. Its cognate antigen is unknown. A read error may explain this, as a much larger clone is one base away. The conserved closing phenylalanine or tryptophan is absent in this CDR3, likely reflecting a read error.

This rearrangement joins TRBV6-5 to TRBJ2-3; D ambiguous. This receptor was obtained from a female donor with breast cancer. Some clones in this sample may be carry-over from other donors' samples. Sequencing was carried out using axillary lymph node tissue. Here the CDR3 reads CASSDRTPTDTQYL. The CDR3 nucleotides are TGTGCCAGCAGTGACCGGACGCCCACAGATACGCAGTATCTT.